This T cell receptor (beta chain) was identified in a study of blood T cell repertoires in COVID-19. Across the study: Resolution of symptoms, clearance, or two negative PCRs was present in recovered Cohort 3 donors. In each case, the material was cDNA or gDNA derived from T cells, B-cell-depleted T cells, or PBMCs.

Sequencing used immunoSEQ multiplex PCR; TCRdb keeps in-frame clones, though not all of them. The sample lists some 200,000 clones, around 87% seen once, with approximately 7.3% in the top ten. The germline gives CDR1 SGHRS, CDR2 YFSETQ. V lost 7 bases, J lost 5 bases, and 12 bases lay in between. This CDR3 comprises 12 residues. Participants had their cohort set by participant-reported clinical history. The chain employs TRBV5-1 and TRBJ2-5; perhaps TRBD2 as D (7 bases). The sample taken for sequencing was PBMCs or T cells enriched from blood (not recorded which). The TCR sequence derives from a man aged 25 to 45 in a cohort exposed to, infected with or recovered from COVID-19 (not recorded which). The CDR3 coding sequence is TGCGCCAGCGGGGGGCGGGAGGAGACCCAGTACTTC. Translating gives CASGGREETQYF. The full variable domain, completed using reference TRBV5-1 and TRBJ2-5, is KAGVTQTPRYLIKTRGQQVTLSCSPISGHRSVSWYQQTPGQGLQFLFEYFSETQRNKGNFPGRFSGRQFSNSRSEMNVSTLELGDSALYLCASGGREETQYFGPGTRLLVL.